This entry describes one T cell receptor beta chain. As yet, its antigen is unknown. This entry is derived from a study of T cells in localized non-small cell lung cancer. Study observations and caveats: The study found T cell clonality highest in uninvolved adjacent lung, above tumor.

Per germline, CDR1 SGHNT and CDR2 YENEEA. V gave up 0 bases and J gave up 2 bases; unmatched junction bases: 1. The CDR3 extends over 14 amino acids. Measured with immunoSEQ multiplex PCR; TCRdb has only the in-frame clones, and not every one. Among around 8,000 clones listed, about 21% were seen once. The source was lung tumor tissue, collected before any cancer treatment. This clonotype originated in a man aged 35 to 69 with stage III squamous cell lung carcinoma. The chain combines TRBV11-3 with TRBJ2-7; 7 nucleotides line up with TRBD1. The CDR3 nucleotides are TGTGCCAGCAGCTTAGAAGGGACAGCCTACGAGCAGTACTTC. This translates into CASSLEGTAYEQYF.